This T cell receptor beta chain was sequenced for a study of early T cells in non-severe SARS-CoV-2 infection. In the study overall: Bulk RNA taken from unsorted whole blood was sequenced, leaving chains unpaired. Study-level points and caveats: The matching step, a VDJdb search, favored anti-spike CD8 responses and missed private and CD4 specificities.

With V trimmed by 5 bases and J by 3 bases, 6 bases remained unmatched. The germline gives CDR1 LGHNT, CDR2 FRNRAP. This CDR3 is built from 14 residues. On this clonotype: The antigen remains unidentified.

The protocol attached unique molecular identifiers to individual cDNA molecules. TCRdb independently ran MiXCR on the 5' RACE reads; one entry per CDR3 protein. The sample has 100,000 to 150,000 distinct CDR3 sequences; 14% to 15% are singletons. The sequence derives from an adult who was a healthcare worker with PCR-confirmed SARS-CoV-2 infection or an uninfected control (not recorded which). V is TRBV12-5 and J is TRBJ2-7; 8 bases are shared with TRBD2. The source material was whole blood. The CDR3 sequence is CASGTSGGRYEQYF. CDR3 sequence (DNA): TGTGCTAGTGGTACCAGCGGGGGCCGCTACGAGCAGTACTTC.